The 9 T cell receptor beta chains in this list originate from one sample, sequenced in a study of a mutant IDH1 vaccine in newly diagnosed glioma. Here immunoSEQ multiplex PCR was the method, and the copy in TCRdb shows in-frame clones only, minus some. In the table there are about 58,000 clones, around 80% of which are singletons. No antigens are known for them. Time point noted: week 5, during vaccination. A single vaccine dose contained 300 ug of mutant IDH1 20-mer peptide, and topical imiquimod was used with it. The sequencing used PBMCs, collected from a glioma patient whose treatment included an IDH1 peptide vaccine. These receptors were taken from a woman between 50 and 59 years old with glioma.

A few counts support this clone. The gene calls are TRBV5-4 and TRBJ1-1, with D hard to call. Germline CDR1 is SGHNT and CDR2 is YYREEE (reference sequence). Trimming shortened V by 1 base and J by 0 bases, and 4 bases separated the two germline ends. This CDR3 is 13 amino acids long. CDR3 bases: TGTGCCAGCAGCTTGACACTGAACACTGAAGCTTTCTTT. This encodes CASSLTLNTEAFF.

The chain is built from TRBV6-6 and TRBJ2-7; the match to TRBD1 covers 9 bases. The CDR3 extends over 15 amino acids. The V gene's germline CDR1 is MNHNY and CDR2 SVGAGI (reference sequence). V lost 5 bases and J lost 2; bases outside the gene matches: 7. The CDR3 loop reads CASSTGQGGTYEQYF. The CDR3 coding sequence is TGTGCCAGCAGTACGGGACAGGGAGGAACCTACGAGCAGTACTTC.

The chain employs TRBV7-9 and TRBJ2-5; D uncertain. The germline CDR1 and CDR2 sequences are SEHNR and FQNEAQ (reference sequence). CDR3 length equals 12 residues. V gave up 1 base and J gave up 4 bases, with 4 bases separating them. The CDR3 sequence: CASSLVGETQYF. DNA for the CDR3: TGTGCCAGCAGCTTAGTAGGAGAGACCCAGTACTTC.

This clone came up once. The chain joins TRBV4-3 to TRBJ2-3; 12 nucleotides agree with TRBD1. With V trimmed by 1 base and J by 0 bases, 2 bases remained unmatched. The germline CDR1 and CDR2 sequences are LGHNA and YSLEER. The CDR3 is 17 amino acids. CDR3 protein: CASSQGDRGPSTDTQYF. CDR3 in DNA: TGCGCCAGCAGCCAAGGGGACAGGGGGCCCAGCACAGATACGCAGTATTTT.

CDR3 DNA sequence: TGTGCCAGCAGTTCACCTGGACGTGGGACACCCCTCCACTTT. This sequence encodes CASSSPGRGTPLHF. The chain couples TRBV28 to TRBJ1-6; D uncertain. V lost 4 bases and J lost 11, with 15 bases in between. Germline loops: CDR1 MDHEN, CDR2 SYDVKM. This CDR3 comprises 14 residues.

This clone was seen a few times. One junction end disagrees with the germline gene, perhaps due to a read error. The chain couples TRBV2 to TRBJ1-1; D is possibly TRBD1 (5 bases). This CDR3 has 13 residues. Germline V gene lookup returns CDR1 SNHLY and CDR2 FYNNEI. In DNA form, the CDR3 reads TGTGCCAGCGGTGAGGGGCTTGTCACTGAAGCTTTCTTT. Translated, it gives CASGEGLVTEAFF. The entire variable domain, with the rest obtained from reference TRBV2 and TRBJ1-1, is as follows: EPEVTQTPSHQVTQMGQEVILRCVPISNHLYFYWYRQILGQKVEFLVSFYNNEISEKSEIFDDQFSVERPDGSNFTLKIRSTKLEDSAMYFCASGEGLVTEAFFGQGTRLTVV.

The CDR3 DNA sequence: TGTGCCAGCAGCCGATGGGTCCACACTGAAGCTTTCTTT. Translated: CASSRWVHTEAFF. The V and J genes are TRBV7-3 and TRBJ1-1, with no clear D. The CDR3 loop spans 13 amino acids. V gave up 5 bases and J gave up 3 bases, with 10 bases separating them. Per the germline V gene, CDR1 is SGHTA and CDR2 is FQGTGA.

This chain links TRBV10-3 with TRBJ2-7, with 8 nucleotides matching TRBD1. After removal of 6 bases from V and 6 bases from J, the junction contained 7 bases not matched to a gene. Germline CDR1 reads ENHRY; CDR2 reads SYGVKD. This CDR3 region has 13 residues. The CDR3 DNA reads TGTGCCATCAGAACTGACAGGGGTCGCGAGCAGTACTTC. Its translation is CAIRTDRGREQYF.

V and J are TRBV25-1 and TRBJ2-7, with D perhaps TRBD2 (6 bases). The CDR3 runs to 15 residues. V was cut by 4 bases and J by 2 bases, with 15 bases left in between. CDR1 and CDR2 (germline): MGHDK, SYGVNS. This CDR3 reads CASSAAGSGPYEQYF. In DNA, the CDR3 is TGTGCCAGCAGTGCCGCTGGGAGCGGGCCCTACGAGCAGTACTTC.